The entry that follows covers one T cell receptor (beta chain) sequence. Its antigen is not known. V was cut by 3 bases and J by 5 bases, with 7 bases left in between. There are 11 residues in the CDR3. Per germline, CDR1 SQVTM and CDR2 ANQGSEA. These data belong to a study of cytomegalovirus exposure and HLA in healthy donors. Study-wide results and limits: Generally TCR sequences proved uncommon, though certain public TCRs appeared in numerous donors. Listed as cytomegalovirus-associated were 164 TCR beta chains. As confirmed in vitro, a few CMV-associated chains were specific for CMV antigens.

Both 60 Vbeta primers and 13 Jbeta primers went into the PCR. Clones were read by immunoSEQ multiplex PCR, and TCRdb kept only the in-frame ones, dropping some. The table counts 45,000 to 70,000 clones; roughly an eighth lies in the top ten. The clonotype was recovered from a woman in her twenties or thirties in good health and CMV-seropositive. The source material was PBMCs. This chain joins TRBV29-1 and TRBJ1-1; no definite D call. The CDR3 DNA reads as TGCAGCGTTGACAGAGGGACTGAAGCTTTCTTT. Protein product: CSVDRGTEAFF.